The clone carrying this TCR beta chain was detected many times. Its antigen is not known. TCRdb called the reads again in MiXCR, with one record for every CDR3 protein. The table includes around 550,000 distinct CDR3 sequences, around a quarter detected once. The CDR3 has 15 residues. V lost 2 bases to trimming and J lost 6 bases, with 13 bases between them. Looked up from germline, CDR1 is SGHTA and CDR2 is FQGNSA. These data originate in a study of T cell repertoires in cytomegalovirus infection. Looking at the study overall: CMV infection and matching HLA type were both indicated by public TCR beta signatures. Findings and limits, study-wide: Cumulated frequencies of public TCR beta families served to identify carriers of CMV plus the relevant HLA.

The rearrangement links TRBV7-2 to TRBJ2-2; D tentatively fits TRBD1 or TRBD2 (5 bases each). Sequencing was done on a sample of PBMCs. This TCR was recovered from a human donor in good health (CMV status not recorded). Some clones in this sample may be carry-over from other donors' samples. The CDR3 reads CASSLSGLVSGELFF. CDR3 coding DNA: TGTGCCAGCAGCTTATCGGGGCTTGTCTCCGGGGAGCTGTTTTTT.